The T cell receptor (beta chain) under discussion was sequenced for a study of blood T cells in healthy people across ages. General study results and limits: Per million T cells, TCR beta diversity dropped roughly linearly as age increased.

For the second PCR, which ran for about 6 to 11 cycles, a sample-barcoded 5' primer and a J-beta primer mix were used. Each cDNA molecule carried a tag from a template-switch adaptor that contained 12 random nucleotides. From the 5' RACE reads, TCRdb called clonotypes with MiXCR, one entry per CDR3 protein. The profile shows more than 500,000 distinct CDR3 sequences, 25% to 30% of them singletons. Caucasian individuals from Russia who were healthy and aged roughly 6 to 95 acted as donors. Remarks on this clonotype: Antigen: not known.

Input material: blood. The sequence came from a woman between 65 and 79 years old in good health.

The CDR3 nucleotides are TGCAGCGTCGGAGGTGGAGGTTACGGAGAAAAACTGTTTTTT. It is translated as CSVGGGGYGEKLFF. The gene calls are TRBV29-1 and TRBJ1-4; no clear D gene. The CDR3 contains 14 residues. In germline, CDR1 is SQVTM, CDR2 ANQGSEA. V lost 6 bases, J lost 8 bases, and 19 bases lay in between.